These 9 T cell receptor beta chains were all obtained from the same sample, sequenced in a study of OX40 agonist ivuxolimab in advanced cancers. Sequencing was performed with immunoSEQ multiplex PCR; in TCRdb, only in-frame clones are kept and a portion is missing. The data contain approximately 82,000 clones, under 90% of them singletons. Source: CD4+ or CD8+ T cells sorted from blood, taken in a trial of the OX40 agonist ivuxolimab. Source of these receptors: an adult with an advanced solid tumor such as melanoma, head and neck, liver or kidney cancer.

The chain has TRBV4-1 and TRBJ2-7; D is possibly TRBD1 (5 bases). This CDR3 is 16 amino acids long. Trimming shortened V by 1 base and J by 2 bases, and 15 bases separated the two germline ends. Germline V CDR1 and CDR2: MGHRA, YSYEKL. CDR3 DNA sequence: TGCGCCAGCAGCCAAGTTGCCCTCCAGGGTCCCTACGAGCAGTACTTC. This encodes CASSQVALQGPYEQYF.

The rearrangement joins TRBV19 to TRBJ2-5; 10 bases fit TRBD1. The junction had 1 base not matched to a gene; V was cut back by 4 bases and J by 5 bases. Looked up from germline, CDR1 is LNHDA and CDR2 is SQIVND (reference sequence). The CDR3 has 13 amino acids. The CDR3 DNA reads as TGTGCCAGTAGTAGGGGACAGGGGGAGACCCAGTACTTC. It translates to CASSRGQGETQYF.

The CDR3 protein is CASSLGANVLTF. For the CDR3, the DNA is TGTGCCAGCAGTCTTGGGGCCAACGTCCTGACTTTC. The V call is TRBV28, the J call TRBJ2-6; no clear D gene. Germline CDR1 reads MDHEN; CDR2 reads SYDVKM. Trimming pared 5 bases from V and 3 bases from J, leaving 2 bases between. CDR3 size: 12 residues.

This rearrangement joins TRBV28 to TRBJ2-5; D is ambiguous. The J call may not be correct, given that the DNA end is closer to TRBJ2-7. The CDR3 is 12 amino acids. CDR1 MDHEN and CDR2 SYDVKM come from the germline V gene. The CDR3 region is CASSLLYYEQYF. CDR3 nucleotides: TGTGCCAGCAGTTTACTCTACTACGAGCAGTACTTC.

The rearrangement links TRBV30 to TRBJ1-1; D perhaps matches TRBD1 (6 bases). The germline V and J ends were trimmed by 2 bases and 1 base, with 14 bases remaining between them. The CDR3 consists of 15 residues. Per germline, CDR1 GTSNPN and CDR2 SVGIG (reference sequence). The CDR3 sequence is CAWSTPGAANTEAFF. Here the CDR3 DNA reads TGTGCCTGGAGTACACCGGGGGCGGCGAACACTGAAGCTTTCTTT.

Here the CDR3 reads CASSLEGLTYEQYF. As DNA, the CDR3 is TGTGCCAGCAGTTTAGAGGGACTAACCTACGAGCAGTACTTC. The gene calls are TRBV28 and TRBJ2-7; 7 positions match TRBD2. J was trimmed by 2 bases and V by 2 bases; bases with no gene match: 3. Germline CDR1 reads MDHEN; CDR2 reads SYDVKM. The CDR3 runs to 14 residues.

This chain connects TRBV5-5 to TRBJ2-5; 7 bases align to TRBD1. With 3 bases clipped from V and 5 bases from J, the junction kept 7 bases outside the gene matches. The germline gives CDR1 SGHKS, CDR2 YYEKEE (reference sequence). The CDR3 covers 14 residues. Here the CDR3 DNA reads TGTGCCAGCAGCTCAGGACAGGCTGGGGAGACCCAGTACTTC. This codes for CASSSGQAGETQYF.

The V gene is TRBV2, the J gene TRBJ2-1; 8 bases are shared with TRBD2. The CDR3 consists of 14 residues. J was trimmed by 3 bases and V by 11 bases; bases with no gene match: 9. The germline CDR1 and CDR2 sequences are SNHLY and FYNNEI. The CDR3 region is CAAASSGSYNEQFF. Here the CDR3 DNA reads TGTGCCGCAGCGAGCAGCGGGAGCTACAATGAGCAGTTCTTC.

This clone has just one count. The rearrangement joins TRBV5-1 to TRBJ2-7, with 7 nucleotides matching TRBD2. The CDR3 loop spans 15 amino acids. The ends lost 4 bases at V and 7 bases at J; junction bases unmatched: 14. The germline V gene encodes CDR1 SGHRS and CDR2 YFSETQ. The CDR3 nucleotides are TGCGCCAGCAGCCCGGAAGCCGCGGGAGCAGGAGAGCAGTACTTC. This translates into CASSPEAAGAGEQYF.